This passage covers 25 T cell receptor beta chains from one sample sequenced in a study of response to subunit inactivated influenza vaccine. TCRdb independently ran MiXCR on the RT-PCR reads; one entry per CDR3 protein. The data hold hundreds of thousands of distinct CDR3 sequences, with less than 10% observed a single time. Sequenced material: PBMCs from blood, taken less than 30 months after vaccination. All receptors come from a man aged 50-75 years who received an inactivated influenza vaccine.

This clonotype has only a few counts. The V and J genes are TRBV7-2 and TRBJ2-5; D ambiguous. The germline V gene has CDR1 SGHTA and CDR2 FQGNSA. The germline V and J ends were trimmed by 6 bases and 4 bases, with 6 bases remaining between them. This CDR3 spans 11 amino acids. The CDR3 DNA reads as TGTGCCAGCAGAACGGGAGAGACCCAGTACTTC. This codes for CASRTGETQYF.

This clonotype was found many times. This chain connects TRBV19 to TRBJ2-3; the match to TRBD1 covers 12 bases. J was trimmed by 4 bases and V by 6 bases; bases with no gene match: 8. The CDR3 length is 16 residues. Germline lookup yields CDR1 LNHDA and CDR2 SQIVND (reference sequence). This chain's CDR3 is CASSTKGQGAADTQYF. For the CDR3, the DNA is TGTGCCAGTAGCACCAAGGGACAGGGGGCGGCAGATACGCAGTATTTT.

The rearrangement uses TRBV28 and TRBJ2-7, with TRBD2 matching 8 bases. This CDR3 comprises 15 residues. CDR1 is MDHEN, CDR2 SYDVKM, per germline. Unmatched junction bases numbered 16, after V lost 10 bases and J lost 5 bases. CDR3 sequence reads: CATNTQGLGQHEQYF. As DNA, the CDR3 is TGTGCCACCAATACCCAGGGACTAGGCCAACACGAGCAGTACTTC.

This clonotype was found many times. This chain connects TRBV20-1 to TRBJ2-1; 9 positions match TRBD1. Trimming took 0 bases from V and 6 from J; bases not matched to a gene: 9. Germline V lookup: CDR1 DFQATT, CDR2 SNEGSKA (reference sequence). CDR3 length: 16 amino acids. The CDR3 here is CSAREGGQGFVNEQFF. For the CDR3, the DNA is TGCAGTGCTAGAGAAGGTGGACAGGGGTTTGTCAATGAGCAGTTCTTC.

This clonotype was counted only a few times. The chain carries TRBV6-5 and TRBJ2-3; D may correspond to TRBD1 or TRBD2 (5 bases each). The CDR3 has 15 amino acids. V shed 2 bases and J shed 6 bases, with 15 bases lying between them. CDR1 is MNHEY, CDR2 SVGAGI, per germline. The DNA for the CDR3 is TGTGCCAGCAGTTACAAAGCGAGGGGCAGGGATACGCAGTATTTT. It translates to CASSYKARGRDTQYF.

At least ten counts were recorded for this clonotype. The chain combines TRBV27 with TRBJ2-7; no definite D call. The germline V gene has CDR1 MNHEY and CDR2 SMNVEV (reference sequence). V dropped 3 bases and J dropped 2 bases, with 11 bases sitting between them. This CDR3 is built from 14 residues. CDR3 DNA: TGTGCCAGCAGTTTGAAGGATTTCCCCTACGAGCAGTACTTC. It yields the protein CASSLKDFPYEQYF.

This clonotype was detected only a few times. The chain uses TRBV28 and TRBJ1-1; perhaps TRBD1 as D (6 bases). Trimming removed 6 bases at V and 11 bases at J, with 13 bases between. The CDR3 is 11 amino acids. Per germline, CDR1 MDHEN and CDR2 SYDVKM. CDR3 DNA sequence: TGTGCCAGCAGACTACAGGGACCGGCTTTCTTT. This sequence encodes CASRLQGPAFF.

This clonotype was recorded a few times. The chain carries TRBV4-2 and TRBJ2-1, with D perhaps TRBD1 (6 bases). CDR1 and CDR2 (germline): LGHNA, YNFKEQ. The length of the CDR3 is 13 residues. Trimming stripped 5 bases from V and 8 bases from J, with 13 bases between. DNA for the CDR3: TGTGCCAGCAGCGAGGGACATGGCGATGAGCAGTTCTTC. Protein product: CASSEGHGDEQFF.

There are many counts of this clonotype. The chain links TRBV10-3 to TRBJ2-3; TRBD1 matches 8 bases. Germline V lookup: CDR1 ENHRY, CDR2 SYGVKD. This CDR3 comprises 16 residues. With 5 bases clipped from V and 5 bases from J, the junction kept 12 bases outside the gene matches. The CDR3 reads CAISRARGTGQDTQYF. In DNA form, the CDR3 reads TGTGCCATCAGTAGGGCCCGCGGGACAGGTCAAGATACGCAGTATTTT.

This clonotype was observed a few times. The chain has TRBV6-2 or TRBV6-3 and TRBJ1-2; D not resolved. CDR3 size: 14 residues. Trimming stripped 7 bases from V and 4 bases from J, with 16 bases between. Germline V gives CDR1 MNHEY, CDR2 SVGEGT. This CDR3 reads CASTNTELSYGYTF. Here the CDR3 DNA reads TGTGCCAGCACCAACACGGAATTGTCCTATGGCTACACCTTC.

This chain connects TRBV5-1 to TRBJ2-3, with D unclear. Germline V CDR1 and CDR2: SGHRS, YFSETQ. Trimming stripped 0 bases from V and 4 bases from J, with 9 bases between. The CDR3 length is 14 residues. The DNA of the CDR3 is TGCGCCAGCAGCTTGGCCTTTTTGGCAGATACGCAGTATTTT. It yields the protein CASSLAFLADTQYF.

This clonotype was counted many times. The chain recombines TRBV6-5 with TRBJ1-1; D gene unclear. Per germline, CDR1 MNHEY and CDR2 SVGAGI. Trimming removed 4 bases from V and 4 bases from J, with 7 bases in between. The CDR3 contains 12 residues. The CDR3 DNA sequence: TGTGCCAGCAGTTCCCTCGCCACTGAAGCTTTCTTT. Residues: CASSSLATEAFF.

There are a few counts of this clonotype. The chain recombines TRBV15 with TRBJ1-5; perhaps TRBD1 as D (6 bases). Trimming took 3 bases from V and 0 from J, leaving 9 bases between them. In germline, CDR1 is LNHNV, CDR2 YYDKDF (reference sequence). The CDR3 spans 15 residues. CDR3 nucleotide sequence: TGTGCCACCAGCAGCCAGGGGTATAGCAATCAGCCCCAGCATTTT. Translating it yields CATSSQGYSNQPQHF.

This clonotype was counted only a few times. For the CDR3, the DNA is TGTGCCAGCAGCCCCACCCCCAGCACCCAAGAGACCCAGTACTTC. It codes for CASSPTPSTQETQYF. The V gene is TRBV6-1, the J gene TRBJ2-5, with D unclear. The CDR3 loop spans 15 amino acids. Trimming took 6 bases from V and 1 from J, leaving 15 bases between them. Germline V gene lookup returns CDR1 MNHNS and CDR2 SASEGT.

The CDR3 DNA follows: TGTGCCAGCAGAACAGGGGCGTCGGAGGGCTACACCTTC. Its translation: CASRTGASEGYTF. The genes are TRBV12-3 or TRBV12-4 and TRBJ1-2, with 7 bases fitting TRBD1. This CDR3 spans 13 amino acids. The V segment lost 6 bases and the J segment 8 bases; nucleotides outside the gene matches: 9.

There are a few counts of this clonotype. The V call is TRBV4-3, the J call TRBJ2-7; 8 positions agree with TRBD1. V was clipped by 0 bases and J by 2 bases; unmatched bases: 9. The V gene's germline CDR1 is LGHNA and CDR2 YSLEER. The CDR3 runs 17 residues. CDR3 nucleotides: TGCGCCAGCAGCCAAGAAGTAGTGCGGGACAGGACCTACGAGCAGTACTTC. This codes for CASSQEVVRDRTYEQYF.

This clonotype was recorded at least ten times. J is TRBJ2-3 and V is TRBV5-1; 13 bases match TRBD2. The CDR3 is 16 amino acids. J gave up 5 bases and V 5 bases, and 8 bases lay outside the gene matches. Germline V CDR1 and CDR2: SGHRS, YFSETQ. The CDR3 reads CASRAELAGGRDTQYF. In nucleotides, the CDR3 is TGCGCCAGCAGGGCAGAACTAGCGGGAGGGCGAGATACGCAGTATTTT.

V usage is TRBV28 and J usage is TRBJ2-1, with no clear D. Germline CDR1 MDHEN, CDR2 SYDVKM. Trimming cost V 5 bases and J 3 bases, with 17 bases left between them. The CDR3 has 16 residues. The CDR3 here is CASSGYIGFSYNEQFF. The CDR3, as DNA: TGTGCCAGCAGTGGGTATATAGGGTTCAGCTACAATGAGCAGTTCTTC.

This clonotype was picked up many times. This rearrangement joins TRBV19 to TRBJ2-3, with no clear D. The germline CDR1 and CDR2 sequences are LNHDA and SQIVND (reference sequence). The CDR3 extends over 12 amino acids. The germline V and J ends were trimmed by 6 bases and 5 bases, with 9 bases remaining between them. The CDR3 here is CASSQTRDTQYF. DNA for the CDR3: TGTGCCAGTAGCCAAACCAGAGATACGCAGTATTTT.

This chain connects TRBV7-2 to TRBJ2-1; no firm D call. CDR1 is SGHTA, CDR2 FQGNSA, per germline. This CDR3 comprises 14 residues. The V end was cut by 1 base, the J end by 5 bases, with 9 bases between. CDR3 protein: CASSLVLTDNEQFF. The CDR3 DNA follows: TGTGCCAGCAGCTTAGTATTGACTGACAATGAGCAGTTCTTC.

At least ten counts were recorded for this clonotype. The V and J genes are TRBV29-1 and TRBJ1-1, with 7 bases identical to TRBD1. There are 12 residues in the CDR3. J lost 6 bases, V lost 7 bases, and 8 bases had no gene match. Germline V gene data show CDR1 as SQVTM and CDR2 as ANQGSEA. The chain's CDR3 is CSADRVKAEAFF. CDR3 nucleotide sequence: TGCAGCGCAGACAGGGTTAAGGCTGAAGCTTTCTTT.

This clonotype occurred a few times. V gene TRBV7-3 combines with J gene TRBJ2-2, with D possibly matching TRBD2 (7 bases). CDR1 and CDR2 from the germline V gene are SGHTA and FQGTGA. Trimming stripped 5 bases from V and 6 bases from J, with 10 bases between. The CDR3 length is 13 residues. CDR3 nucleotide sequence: TGTGCCAGCAGCGACGGGGGGCCCGGGGAGCTGTTTTTT. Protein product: CASSDGGPGELFF. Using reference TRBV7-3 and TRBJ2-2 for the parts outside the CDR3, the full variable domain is GAGVSQTPSNKVTEKGKYVELRCDPISGHTALYWYRQSLGQGPEFLIYFQGTGAADDSGLPNDRFFAVRPEGSVSTLKIQRTERGDSAVYLCASSDGGPGELFFGEGSRLTVL.

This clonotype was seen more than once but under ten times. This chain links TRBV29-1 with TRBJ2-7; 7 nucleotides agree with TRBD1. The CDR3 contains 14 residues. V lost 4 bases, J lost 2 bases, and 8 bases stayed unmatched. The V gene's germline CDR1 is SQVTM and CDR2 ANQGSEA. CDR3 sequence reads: CSVGQGSHAYEQYF. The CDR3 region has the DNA TGCAGCGTTGGACAGGGATCACACGCCTACGAGCAGTACTTC.

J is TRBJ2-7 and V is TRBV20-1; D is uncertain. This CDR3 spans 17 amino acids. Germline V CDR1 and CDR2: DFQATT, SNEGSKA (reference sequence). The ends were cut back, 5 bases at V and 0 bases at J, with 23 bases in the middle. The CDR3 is CSAGPPPGGGYSYEQYF. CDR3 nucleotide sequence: TGCAGTGCTGGACCCCCCCCGGGTGGCGGATACTCCTACGAGCAGTACTTC.

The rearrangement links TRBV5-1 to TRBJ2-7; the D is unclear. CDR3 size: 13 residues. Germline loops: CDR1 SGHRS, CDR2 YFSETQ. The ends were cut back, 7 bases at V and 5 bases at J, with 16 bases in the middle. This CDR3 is CASRRTPSHEQYF. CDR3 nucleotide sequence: TGCGCCAGCCGAAGGACGCCCTCACACGAGCAGTACTTC.